This T cell receptor (beta chain) was recovered during a study of identical twins. The V and J ends lost 1 base and 7 bases respectively, with 16 bases between them. CDR1 is DFQATT and CDR2 is SNEGSKA in the germline V gene (reference sequence). There are 14 residues in the CDR3. TCRdb independently ran MiXCR on the 5' RACE reads; one entry per CDR3 protein. In the table there are about 690,000 distinct CDR3 sequences, 21% of which are singletons. This same sample was also part of a study on T cells expressing NK-cell markers.

The chain employs TRBV20-1 and TRBJ2-5; either TRBD1 or TRBD2 may supply D (5 bases each). The TCR originated in a woman younger than 35 in good health. The sample consisted of PBMCs. CDR3 amino acids: CSARVTDFGGTQYF. In DNA, the CDR3 is TGCAGTGCTAGAGTGACAGACTTCGGAGGGACCCAGTACTTC.